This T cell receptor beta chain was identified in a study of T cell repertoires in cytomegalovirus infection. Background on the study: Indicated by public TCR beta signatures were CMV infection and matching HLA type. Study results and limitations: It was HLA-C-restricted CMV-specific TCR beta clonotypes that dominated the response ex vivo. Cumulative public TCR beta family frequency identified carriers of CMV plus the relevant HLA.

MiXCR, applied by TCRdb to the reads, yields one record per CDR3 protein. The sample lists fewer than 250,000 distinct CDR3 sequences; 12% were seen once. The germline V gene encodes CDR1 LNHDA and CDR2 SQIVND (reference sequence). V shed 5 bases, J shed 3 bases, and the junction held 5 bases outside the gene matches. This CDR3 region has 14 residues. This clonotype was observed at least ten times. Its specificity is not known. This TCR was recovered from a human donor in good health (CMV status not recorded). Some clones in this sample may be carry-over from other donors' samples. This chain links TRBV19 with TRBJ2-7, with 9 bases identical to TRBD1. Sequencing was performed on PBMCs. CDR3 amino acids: CASSDWTGDYEQYF. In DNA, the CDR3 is TGTGCCAGTAGTGATTGGACAGGGGACTACGAGCAGTACTTC.